The T cell receptor beta chain under discussion was sequenced for a study of low-dose radiotherapy and immunotherapy resistance in tumors. This sample's time point: before trial treatment. Along with nivolumab and ipilimumab, donors received aspirin, low-dose cyclophosphamide and low-dose radiotherapy. Those eligible were patients bearing advanced solid tumors lacking tumor-infiltrating lymphocytes. TRAV- and TRBV-specific primers, spanning alpha and beta chains, primed first-strand cDNA. TCRs were put through approximately 21 PCR cycles of amplification with Phusion. A constant-region primer and the V-primer adapter served as the primer pair. Following isolation, mRNA was amplified via in vitro transcription. In TCRdb, the reads were re-called with MiXCR into one record per CDR3 protein. The table has 80,000 to 95,000 distinct CDR3 sequences, roughly a tenth seen once. V was pared by 2 bases and J by 9 bases, with 11 bases of the junction left unmatched. Germline loops: CDR1 LGHDT, CDR2 YNNKEL (reference sequence). The CDR3 extends over 16 amino acids.

Ten or more counts support this clonotype. The rearrangement joins TRBV3-1 to TRBJ2-1; 9 bases match TRBD1. The specimen comprised PBMCs, sampled before treatment. The clonotype comes from a male donor with prostate cancer. CDR3 coding DNA: TGTGCCAGCAGCCAAAGGTTCGGGACAGGGAGTTCTGAGCAGTTCTTC. As protein: CASSQRFGTGSSEQFF.